This is a list of T cell receptor beta chains from one sample in a study of CD8 T cells in ankylosing spondylitis. TCRdb processed the 5' RACE reads anew with MiXCR; each CDR3 protein has one entry. The data contain a few hundred thousand distinct CDR3 sequences, about 20% of them singletons. Source material: blood, either unsorted or a sorted T cell fraction (not recorded which). The receptor set was obtained from a female donor with ankylosing spondylitis or in good health (not recorded which). The CDR3 runs from the conserved cysteine through the conserved F or W. The order of the fields is D gene, clone size, J gene, V gene, CDR3 protein, CDR3 DNA. A D gene is named only where the DNA matches it firmly. Rows give clone size only sometimes, using once, few, many, or a class for an expanded clone.

TRBD2 | . | TRBJ2-3 | TRBV20-1 | CSARDLKREGTDTQYF | TGCAGTGCTAGAGATCTTAAGCGGGAGGGCACAGATACGCAGTATTTT
. | . | TRBJ2-7 | TRBV12-3/TRBV12-4 | CASSLTDYEQYF | TGTGCCAGCAGTTTGACGGACTACGAGCAGTACTTC
. | many | TRBJ1-3 | TRBV10-3 | CAISWDLEVDTIYF | TGTGCCATCAGCTGGGACCTGGAGGTAGACACCATATATTTT
TRBD2 | . | TRBJ2-1 | TRBV19 | CASSPGLAAAAYNEQFF | TGTGCCAGTAGTCCGGGACTAGCGGCCGCTGCCTACAATGAGCAGTTCTTC
. | many | TRBJ2-7 | TRBV7-2 | CASSLTRWEQYF | TGTGCCAGCAGCTTAACTCGGTGGGAGCAGTACTTC
TRBD1 | . | TRBJ1-1 | TRBV12-3/TRBV12-4 | CASRLTGTGGEAFF | TGTGCCAGCAGGCTAACCGGGACAGGGGGGGAAGCTTTCTTT
TRBD1 | . | TRBJ2-7 | TRBV20-1 | CSASATGAQTGSTYEQYF | TGCAGTGCTAGCGCGACAGGAGCTCAGACAGGGTCAACCTACGAGCAGTACTTC
. | few | TRBJ2-3 | TRBV20-1 | CSVEPGPGRGDTQYF | TGCAGTGTCGAACCGGGTCCCGGAAGAGGAGATACGCAGTATTTT
. | . | TRBJ2-3 | TRBV28 | CASSSPPAIDTQYF | TGTGCCAGCAGTTCCCCCCCTGCCATAGATACGCAGTATTTT
TRBD2 | few | TRBJ2-1 | TRBV5-4 | CASSLELASEQFF | TGTGCCAGCAGCTTGGAACTAGCGTCTGAGCAGTTCTTC
. | . | TRBJ2-1 | TRBV11-2 | CASSLTGRINEQFF | TGTGCCAGCAGCTTAACCGGACGGATCAATGAGCAGTTCTTC
. | . | TRBJ2-6 | TRBV20-1 | CSARDSRTGGTGANVLTF | TGCAGTGCTAGAGATTCTCGGACAGGAGGGACTGGGGCCAACGTCCTGACTTTC
TRBD2 | . | TRBJ2-7 | TRBV4-1 | CASSRQTSGAYEQYF | TGCGCCAGCAGCCGCCAGACTAGCGGGGCCTACGAGCAGTACTTC
. | . | TRBJ2-7 | TRBV5-6 | CASSLKGPYEQYF | TGTGCCAGCAGCTTGAAGGGCCCCTACGAGCAGTACTTC
. | . | TRBJ2-1 | TRBV25-1 | CASSESGVTYNEQFF | TGTGCCAGCAGTGAATCTGGCGTAACCTACAATGAGCAGTTCTTC
TRBD2 | few | TRBJ2-1 | TRBV7-9 | CASSLRRTSGLNEQFF | TGTGCCAGCAGCCTTAGACGGACTAGCGGGCTCAATGAGCAGTTCTTC
. | . | TRBJ1-5 | TRBV28 | CASSLLGSQPQHF | TGTGCCAGCAGTTTATTAGGATCTCAGCCCCAGCATTTT
TRBD1 | few | TRBJ2-1 | TRBV20-1 | CSARGQGVWANEQFF | TGCAGTGCCAGGGGCCAGGGGGTGTGGGCTAATGAGCAGTTCTTC
. | . | TRBJ2-4 | TRBV20-1 | CSATFAGRRTKNIQYF | TGCAGTGCTACTTTCGCGGGCAGACGGACCAAAAACATTCAGTACTTC
. | . | TRBJ2-1 | TRBV20-1 | CSARDSPFTKPGPRSSYNEQFF | TGCAGTGCTAGAGACTCCCCTTTTACTAAACCTGGGCCAAGAAGCTCCTACAATGAGCAGTTCTTC
. | many | TRBJ2-7 | TRBV5-5 | CASGRTGLSYEQYF | TGTGCCAGCGGAAGAACAGGGCTCTCCTACGAGCAGTACTTC
. | . | TRBJ2-1 | TRBV27 | CASSYENGPTYNEQFF | TGTGCCAGCAGTTACGAGAACGGTCCAACCTACAATGAGCAGTTCTTC
. | many | TRBJ2-1 | TRBV7-2 | CASSFGDQYNEQFF | TGTGCCAGCAGCTTCGGCGACCAATACAATGAGCAGTTCTTC
. | few | TRBJ2-7 | TRBV6-5 | CASSYFDGQGSEQYF | TGTGCCAGCAGTTACTTCGATGGGCAGGGTTCCGAGCAGTACTTC